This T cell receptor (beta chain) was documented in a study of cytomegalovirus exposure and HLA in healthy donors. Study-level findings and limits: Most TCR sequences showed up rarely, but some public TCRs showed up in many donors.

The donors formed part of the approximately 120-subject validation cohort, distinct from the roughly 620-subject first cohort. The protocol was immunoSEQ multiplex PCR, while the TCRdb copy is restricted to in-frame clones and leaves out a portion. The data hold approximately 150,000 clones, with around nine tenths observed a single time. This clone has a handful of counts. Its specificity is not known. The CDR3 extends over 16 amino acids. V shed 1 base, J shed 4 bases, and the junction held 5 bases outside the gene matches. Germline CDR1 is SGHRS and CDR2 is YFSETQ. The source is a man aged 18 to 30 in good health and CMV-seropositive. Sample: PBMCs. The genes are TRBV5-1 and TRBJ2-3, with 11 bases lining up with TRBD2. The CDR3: CASSLTSGRISDTQYF. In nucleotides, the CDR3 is TGCGCCAGCAGCTTGACTAGCGGGAGAATTTCAGATACGCAGTATTTT. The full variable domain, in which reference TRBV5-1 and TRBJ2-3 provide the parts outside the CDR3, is KAGVTQTPRYLIKTRGQQVTLSCSPISGHRSVSWYQQTPGQGLQFLFEYFSETQRNKGNFPGRFSGRQFSNSRSEMNVSTLELGDSALYLCASSLTSGRISDTQYFGPGTRLTVL.